Below, 32 T cell receptor beta chains from the same sample are listed, as sequenced in a study of blood T cell repertoires in COVID-19 (dated by TCRdb to 2019 to 2021). Receptor libraries were prepared by the immunoSEQ multiplex PCR assay. TCRdb's version of the immuneACCESS table is confined to in-frame rearrangements and falls short of the full clone set. An unresolved V gene accounts for under half of the shortfall where checked; the remainder is of unknown origin. The sample table holds 250,000 or so clones, of which around 88% were seen once. Roughly 2% of the sample comes from the top ten. Source material: PBMCs or T cells enriched from blood (not recorded which). The receptors here all came from a woman between 45 and 65 years old who had recovered from COVID-19.

J is TRBJ2-7 and V is TRBV7-8; 8 bases fit TRBD1. The CDR3 contains 14 residues. V shed 4 bases, J shed 7 bases, and the junction held 9 bases outside the gene matches. Germline loops: CDR1 SGHVS, CDR2 FQNEAQ. In nucleotides, the CDR3 is TGTGCCAGCAGCTCAGGACAGGGCCGAGTTGAGCAGTACTTC. It is translated as CASSSGQGRVEQYF.

The gene calls are TRBV28 and TRBJ1-3; 7 bases fit TRBD1. CDR3 length equals 15 residues. J was trimmed by 4 bases and V by 1 base; bases with no gene match: 4. Germline loops: CDR1 MDHEN, CDR2 SYDVKM. CDR3 region: CASSLLAGGGNTIYF. The DNA for the CDR3 is TGTGCCAGCAGTTTATTGGCAGGGGGAGGAAACACCATATATTTT.

The rearrangement uses TRBV9 and TRBJ2-1; possible D gene TRBD1, 6 bases. CDR3 size: 12 residues. CDR1 SGDLS and CDR2 YYNGEE come from the germline V gene. The V end lost 4 bases, the J end lost 9 bases, and 11 bases lay between the germline ends. The CDR3 DNA reads as TGTGCCAGCAGCTCCAGGGGTATTGAGCAGTTCTTC. Amino acids: CASSSRGIEQFF.

Written as DNA, the CDR3 is TGTGCCAGCAGTTTGATAGTAGCGGGGGGCCTAAGCTACAATGAGCAGTTCTTC. It is translated as CASSLIVAGGLSYNEQFF. This chain joins TRBV27 and TRBJ2-1; TRBD2 matches 10 bases. The CDR3 runs to 18 residues. The germline V gene encodes CDR1 MNHEY and CDR2 SMNVEV (reference sequence). V shed 3 bases, J shed 3 bases, and the junction held 11 bases outside the gene matches.

V usage is TRBV2 and J usage is TRBJ2-2; weak D call: TRBD1 (5 bases). Trimming left V 6 bases short and J 6 bases short, with 17 bases between. CDR3 size: 15 residues. Germline CDR1 and CDR2: SNHLY and FYNNEI. Here the CDR3 DNA reads TGTGCCAGCAGGGCGACGCAGGGTTACGCCGGGGAGCTGTTTTTT. It yields the protein CASRATQGYAGELFF.

V usage is TRBV6-5 and J usage is TRBJ2-4, with 7 bases aligning to TRBD2. J lost 3 bases, V lost 6 bases, and 2 bases had no gene match. The CDR3 runs to 13 residues. Germline CDR1 reads MNHEY; CDR2 reads SVGAGI. Here the CDR3 reads CASRRDYKNIQYF. The DNA of the CDR3 is TGTGCCAGCAGACGGGACTACAAAAACATTCAGTACTTC.

The J gene is TRBJ2-7, the V gene TRBV7-2, with 10 bases that match TRBD2. Germline lookup yields CDR1 SGHTA and CDR2 FQGNSA. V dropped 5 bases and J dropped 2; count of bases not matched to a gene: 9. The CDR3 has 16 residues. The CDR3 loop is CASSLSGGALTYEQYF. DNA of the CDR3: TGTGCCAGCAGCCTCAGCGGGGGGGCCTTAACCTACGAGCAGTACTTC.

This clone was found a few times. The J gene is TRBJ1-5, the V gene TRBV6-5; 7 bases map to TRBD1. The CDR3 has 13 amino acids. Germline CDR1 MNHEY, CDR2 SVGAGI. The V and J ends lost 6 bases and 1 base, in that order; junction bases with no gene match: 0. CDR3 amino acids: CASRTGSNQPQHF. The CDR3 DNA reads TGTGCCAGCAGGACAGGGAGCAATCAGCCCCAGCATTTT.

The V call is TRBV3-1 (or the pseudogene TRBV3-2), the J call TRBJ2-7; the match to TRBD1 covers 8 bases. The germline V gene has CDR1 LGHDT and CDR2 YNNKEL (reference sequence). This CDR3 region has 14 residues. With 5 bases clipped from V and 6 bases from J, the junction kept 9 bases outside the gene matches. As DNA, the CDR3 is TGTGCCAGCAGCACTTCGGGACAGGTCACCGAGCAGTACTTC. This encodes CASSTSGQVTEQYF.

The V and J genes are TRBV9 and TRBJ2-1, with D possibly being TRBD1 (6 bases). V lost 4 bases and J lost 0, with 14 bases in between. The CDR3 is made up of 16 amino acids. Germline lookup yields CDR1 SGDLS and CDR2 YYNGEE. CDR3 nucleotides: TGTGCCAGCAGCCCCCGGACAGAAAGCTCCTACAATGAGCAGTTCTTC. Translation gives CASSPRTESSYNEQFF.

V and J are TRBV28 and TRBJ1-1, with D tentatively TRBD1 (5 bases). CDR1 is MDHEN and CDR2 is SYDVKM in the germline V gene. The CDR3 has 16 amino acids. V was clipped by 0 bases and J by 4 bases, with 15 bases between them. The CDR3 reads CASSLWFRGVGTEAFF. The DNA for the CDR3 is TGTGCCAGCAGTTTATGGTTCCGGGGGGTAGGCACTGAAGCTTTCTTT.

This clone showed up just a few times. The rearrangement links TRBV11-2 to TRBJ1-1; D gene unclear. Looked up from germline, CDR1 is SGHAT and CDR2 is FQNNGV. The V and J ends lost 5 bases and 5 bases respectively, with 9 bases between them. This CDR3 contains 12 residues. CDR3 amino acids: CASSAQRTEAFF. The CDR3 DNA reads as TGTGCCAGCAGCGCACAGAGAACTGAAGCTTTCTTT.

The CDR3 coding sequence is TGCGCCAGCAGTAGCGGGGGGGCCGGAGAGACCCAGTACTTC. This codes for CASSSGGAGETQYF. The gene calls are TRBV10-1 and TRBJ2-5; 10 positions agree with TRBD2. With 5 bases clipped from V and 4 bases from J, the junction kept 4 bases outside the gene matches. Germline V gene data show CDR1 as WNHNN and CDR2 as SYGVQD (reference sequence). CDR3 length equals 14 residues.

This chain uses TRBV6-1 with TRBJ1-1, with 7 bases that match TRBD1. The CDR3 totals 13 residues. Germline V gene data show CDR1 as MNHNS and CDR2 as SASEGT. V lost 3 bases, J lost 4 bases, and 2 bases stayed unmatched. The CDR3 nucleotides read TGTGCCAGCAGTGAGAGACAGGGCACTGAAGCTTTCTTT. Encoded protein: CASSERQGTEAFF.

This clone has a single count. J is TRBJ2-7 and V is TRBV7-2; TRBD1 matches at 7 bases. The CDR3 is made up of 13 amino acids. With 5 bases clipped from V and 6 bases from J, the junction kept 7 bases outside the gene matches. Germline CDR1 reads SGHTA; CDR2 reads FQGNSA. The CDR3 DNA reads TGTGCCAGCAGCACAACACAGGGGACCGAGCAGTACTTC. Translated, it gives CASSTTQGTEQYF.

This clone was detected a few times. The V and J genes are TRBV5-6 and TRBJ1-6; tentative D call: TRBD1 (6 bases). Germline V lookup: CDR1 SGHDT, CDR2 YYEEEE. The CDR3 contains 17 residues. The V end lost 6 bases, the J end lost 6 bases, and 22 bases lay between the germline ends. The CDR3 coding sequence is TGTGCCAGCACCAACTCCGGGGGGCATGGGGCTAATTCACCCCTCCACTTT. Its protein product is CASTNSGGHGANSPLHF.

The J gene is TRBJ1-2, the V gene TRBV6-5; D remains ambiguous. This CDR3 region has 14 residues. The germline gives CDR1 MNHEY, CDR2 SVGAGI. V lost 5 bases to trimming and J lost 4 bases, with 14 bases between them. The CDR3 loop is CASSPTYESYGYTF. The CDR3 DNA sequence: TGTGCCAGCAGTCCAACTTACGAGAGCTATGGCTACACCTTC.

The CDR3: CASSSFGGPNTEAFF. DNA for the CDR3: TGTGCCAGCAGCTCCTTCGGTGGGCCCAATACTGAAGCTTTCTTT. This rearrangement joins TRBV11-2 to TRBJ1-1, with D hard to call. The germline V and J ends were trimmed by 4 bases and 5 bases, with 17 bases remaining between them. The V gene's germline CDR1 is SGHAT and CDR2 FQNNGV. The CDR3 has 15 amino acids.

The CDR3 nucleotides read TGTGCCAGCAGCTTCAGAGGGGGGGCTCTCGGAAACACCATATATTTT. It encodes CASSFRGGALGNTIYF. V is TRBV3-1 (or the pseudogene TRBV3-2) and J is TRBJ1-3, with a possible D match to TRBD1 (6 bases). The CDR3 is 16 amino acids. Trimming cost V 5 bases and J 4 bases, with 18 bases left between them. CDR1 is LGHDT and CDR2 is YNNKEL in the germline V gene (reference sequence).

This clone was observed a single time. The gene calls are TRBV6-5 and TRBJ2-7; D is unclear. The CDR3 length is 14 residues. V was shortened by 0 bases and J by 2 bases, with 8 bases between the two germline ends. Germline V gene data show CDR1 as MNHEY and CDR2 as SVGAGI. CDR3: CASSYSTAPYEQYF. The CDR3 DNA sequence: TGTGCCAGCAGTTACTCGACTGCCCCCTACGAGCAGTACTTC.

The chain uses TRBV7-9 and TRBJ2-5, with 7 bases aligning to TRBD2. The CDR3 totals 17 residues. The germline gives CDR1 SEHNR, CDR2 FQNEAQ (reference sequence). J lost 0 bases, V lost 1 base, and 8 bases had no gene match. CDR3 loop: CASSLVPLLADQETQYF. CDR3 in DNA: TGTGCCAGCAGCTTAGTCCCGCTCCTAGCGGACCAAGAGACCCAGTACTTC.

The chain employs TRBV5-1 and TRBJ2-5; D is perhaps TRBD1 (6 bases). CDR1 and CDR2 from the germline V gene are SGHRS and YFSETQ. The CDR3 runs to 14 residues. V lost 6 bases and J lost 4, with 16 bases in between. This chain's CDR3 is CASTGRGTVETQYF. CDR3 bases: TGCGCCAGCACCGGCAGGGGAACGGTAGAGACCCAGTACTTC.

This clone was picked up one time. This sequence joins TRBV4-1 and TRBJ1-2; D perhaps matches TRBD1 (5 bases). CDR1 and CDR2 (germline): MGHRA, YSYEKL. With 2 bases removed from V and 7 bases from J, the gap between germline ends came to 14 bases. The CDR3 has 14 residues. The CDR3 loop reads CASSQPTVPSGYTF. CDR3 coding DNA: TGCGCCAGCAGCCAACCGACAGTTCCCTCTGGCTACACCTTC.

The chain combines TRBV6-5 with TRBJ1-2, with D possibly matching TRBD1 (6 bases). V was pared by 2 bases and J by 5 bases, with 12 bases between. The germline gives CDR1 MNHEY, CDR2 SVGAGI. The CDR3 consists of 14 residues. The CDR3 loop is CASSYIRGVYGYTF. The CDR3 bases are TGTGCCAGCAGTTACATCAGGGGCGTATATGGCTACACCTTC.

This clone was counted only a few times. The CDR3 protein is CASSPRGSVYF. The CDR3 DNA reads TGTGCCAGCAGCCCGAGGGGGTCCGTATACTTC. This chain joins TRBV11-2 and TRBJ2-5, with D maybe TRBD1 (6 bases). With 5 bases removed from V and 14 bases from J, the gap between germline ends came to 15 bases. This CDR3 comprises 11 residues. Germline-derived CDR1 and CDR2 are SGHAT and FQNNGV.

CDR3 coding DNA: TGTGCCAGCAGTAGGGACAGGGTCGACACCATATATTTT. It codes for CASSRDRVDTIYF. The chain employs TRBV9 and TRBJ1-3; 9 bases agree with TRBD1. Losses at the gene ends were 5 bases for V and 8 bases for J; bases not matched to a gene: 5. The CDR3 sequence is 13 residues long. The germline V gene has CDR1 SGDLS and CDR2 YYNGEE.

The chain has TRBV13 and TRBJ1-1, with D unclear. The germline V gene encodes CDR1 PRHDT and CDR2 FYEKMQ (reference sequence). Trimming shortened V by 3 bases and J by 4 bases, and 15 bases separated the two germline ends. The CDR3 covers 15 residues. CDR3 DNA sequence: TGTGCCAGCAGCTTCGAGGGAGATACGGGCACTGAAGCTTTCTTT. Amino acids: CASSFEGDTGTEAFF.

This clone was detected once. The V gene is TRBV27, the J gene TRBJ1-2; 8 bases are shared with TRBD1. Germline CDR1 MNHEY, CDR2 SMNVEV (reference sequence). The CDR3 length is 16 residues. J gave up 4 bases and V 0 bases, and 7 bases lay outside the gene matches. This CDR3 is CASSLSGQGSFYGYTF. For the CDR3, the DNA is TGTGCCAGCAGTTTATCCGGACAGGGTAGCTTCTATGGCTACACCTTC.

The chain carries TRBV11-2 and TRBJ2-4; 7 positions agree with TRBD1. J lost 0 bases, V lost 0 bases, and 11 bases had no gene match. Germline V gene lookup returns CDR1 SGHAT and CDR2 FQNNGV. There are 19 residues in the CDR3. The CDR3 protein is CASSLEGTDHSLAKNIQYF. DNA of the CDR3: TGTGCCAGCAGCTTAGAGGGGACAGATCACTCACTAGCCAAAAACATTCAGTACTTC. The variable domain in full, completed from reference TRBV11-2 and TRBJ2-4, reads EAGVAQSPRYKIIEKRQSVAFWCNPISGHATLYWYQQILGQGPKLLIQFQNNGVVDDSQLPKDRFSAERLKGVDSTLKIQPAKLEDSAVYLCASSLEGTDHSLAKNIQYFGAGTRLSVL.

The J gene is TRBJ2-5, the V gene TRBV10-3; D might be TRBD2 (5 bases). CDR1 ENHRY and CDR2 SYGVKD come from the germline V gene. The V end was cut by 4 bases, the J end by 2 bases, with 11 bases between. The CDR3 sequence is 14 residues long. The DNA of the CDR3 is TGTGCCATCAGTGCCCGGACTTTACAAGAGACCCAGTACTTC. As protein: CAISARTLQETQYF.

This chain uses TRBV6-2 or TRBV6-3 with TRBJ2-1; 10 bases fit TRBD2. The CDR3 loop spans 20 amino acids. Per germline, CDR1 MNHEY and CDR2 SVGEGT. V shed 0 bases and J 2 bases; nucleotides not matched to a gene: 13. DNA for the CDR3: TGTGCCAGCAGTTACTCCCCCTTGCGTAGCGGGGGGTTCCCCTACAATGAGCAGTTCTTC. Encoded protein: CASSYSPLRSGGFPYNEQFF.

This chain joins TRBV6-6 and TRBJ1-3; D remains unclear. With 4 bases removed from V and 2 bases from J, the gap between germline ends came to 9 bases. Germline CDR1 MNHNY, CDR2 SVGAGI (reference sequence). The CDR3 runs 14 residues. CDR3 protein: CASSSGIPGNTIYF. The CDR3 DNA sequence: TGTGCCAGCAGTTCCGGGATTCCTGGAAACACCATATATTTT.